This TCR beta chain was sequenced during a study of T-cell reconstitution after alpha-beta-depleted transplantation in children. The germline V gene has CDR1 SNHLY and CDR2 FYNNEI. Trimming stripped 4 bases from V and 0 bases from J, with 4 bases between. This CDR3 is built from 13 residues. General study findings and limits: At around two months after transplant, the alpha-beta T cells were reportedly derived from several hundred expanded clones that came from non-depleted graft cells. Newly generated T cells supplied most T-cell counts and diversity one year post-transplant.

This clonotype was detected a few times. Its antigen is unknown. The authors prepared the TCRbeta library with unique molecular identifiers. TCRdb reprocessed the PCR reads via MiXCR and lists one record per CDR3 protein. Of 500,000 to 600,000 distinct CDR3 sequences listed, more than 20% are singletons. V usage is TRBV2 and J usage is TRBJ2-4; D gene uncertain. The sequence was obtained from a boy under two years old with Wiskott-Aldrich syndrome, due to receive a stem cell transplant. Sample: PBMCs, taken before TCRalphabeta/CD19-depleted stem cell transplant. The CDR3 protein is CASSGIAKNIQYF. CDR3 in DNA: TGTGCCAGCAGTGGCATAGCCAAAAACATTCAGTACTTC.